Listed here are 22 T cell receptor beta chains from one sample, sequenced in a study of cytomegalovirus exposure and HLA in healthy donors. PCR amplification relied on 60 Vbeta primers (plus 13 Jbeta primers). The method was immunoSEQ multiplex PCR; TCRdb's version includes in-frame clones alone and lacks a portion of them. The table shows 50,000 to 65,000 clones, with approximately 70% occurring only once. Sequenced input: PBMCs. The source is a man aged 18 to 29 in good health and CMV-seronegative.

This sequence joins TRBV29-1 and TRBJ2-7; D might be TRBD2 (6 bases). Trimming removed 1 base from V and 0 bases from J, with 37 bases in between. There are 23 residues in the CDR3. Germline CDR1 and CDR2: SQVTM and ANQGSEA. The CDR3 sequence is CSVEVLTGPEVRNSGRSSYEQYF. CDR3 coding DNA: TGCAGCGTTGAAGTACTTACGGGTCCGGAGGTTCGAAATAGCGGTCGCTCCTCCTACGAGCAGTACTTC.

This chain connects TRBV30 to TRBJ2-5, with unresolved D. V was clipped by 6 bases and J by 4 bases, with 9 bases between them. The CDR3 totals 11 residues. Germline V gives CDR1 GTSNPN, CDR2 SVGIG (reference sequence). CDR3 residues: CACSTGETQYF. CDR3 sequence (DNA): TGTGCCTGCTCTACGGGAGAGACCCAGTACTTC.

This clone occurred once. V and J are TRBV20-1 and TRBJ1-2; 8 nucleotides agree with TRBD1. Trimming took 6 bases from V and 7 from J; bases not matched to a gene: 4. Germline CDR1 reads DFQATT; CDR2 reads SNEGSKA (reference sequence). This CDR3 comprises 11 residues. CDR3 bases: TGCAGTGCCGGGACAGGAGGTGGCTACACCTTC. It codes for CSAGTGGGYTF.

The V gene is TRBV28, the J gene TRBJ2-1, with 7 bases that match TRBD1. CDR1 and CDR2 (germline): MDHEN, SYDVKM. The CDR3 has 14 residues. Germline trimming cut 8 bases from V and 3 bases from J; bases unmatched to any gene: 7. The chain's CDR3 is CASAFDRVYNEQFF. CDR3 in DNA: TGTGCCAGCGCCTTCGACAGGGTCTACAATGAGCAGTTCTTC.

The CDR3 sequence is CASGTGSPIRYTF. The CDR3 region has the DNA TGCGCCAGCGGTACAGGGTCCCCTATACGCTACACCTTC. The chain couples TRBV10-2 to TRBJ1-2, with D maybe TRBD1 (6 bases). The CDR3 totals 13 residues. Germline V lookup: CDR1 WSHSY, CDR2 SAAADI. Trimming took 8 bases from V and 9 from J, leaving 19 bases between them.

This clone was found a few times. The chain links TRBV9 to TRBJ2-1; a weak D match, TRBD2 (6 bases). The V gene's germline CDR1 is SGDLS and CDR2 YYNGEE. The CDR3 covers 14 residues. The V end was cut by 3 bases, the J end by 6 bases, with 13 bases between. CDR3 protein: CASSGGVRSNEQFF. In nucleotides, the CDR3 is TGTGCCAGCAGCGGCGGGGTGCGTAGCAATGAGCAGTTCTTC.

The chain joins TRBV7-2 to TRBJ1-5, with a possible D match to TRBD1 (5 bases). CDR1 and CDR2 from the germline V gene are SGHTA and FQGNSA. The CDR3 is 14 residues long. V was clipped by 5 bases and J by 7 bases, with 15 bases between them. The CDR3 sequence is CASSLILGVQPQHF. Here the CDR3 DNA reads TGTGCCAGCAGCCTGATCCTAGGGGTCCAGCCCCAGCATTTT. Full variable domain (remainder filled in from reference TRBV7-2 and TRBJ1-5): GAGVSQSPSNKVTEKGKDVELRCDPISGHTALYWYRQSLGQGLEFLIYFQGNSAPDKSGLPSDRFSAERTGGSVSTLTIQRTQQEDSAVYLCASSLILGVQPQHFGDGTRLSIL.

The gene calls are TRBV27 and TRBJ1-2, with D possibly being TRBD1 (6 bases). The CDR3 spans 14 residues. Germline V gene lookup returns CDR1 MNHEY and CDR2 SMNVEV (reference sequence). The V and J ends lost 6 bases and 2 bases respectively, with 13 bases between them. The CDR3, as DNA: TGTGCCAGCAGGTGGTTGGACAGCAACTATGGCTACACCTTC. Translation gives CASRWLDSNYGYTF.

The J gene is TRBJ1-1, the V gene TRBV29-1; D not resolved. Trimming shortened V by 7 bases and J by 0 bases, and 6 bases separated the two germline ends. The CDR3 loop spans 11 amino acids. Germline-derived CDR1 and CDR2 are SQVTM and ANQGSEA. The DNA of the CDR3 is TGCAGCGGGCAGTTGAACACTGAAGCTTTCTTT. Translated, it gives CSGQLNTEAFF.

This rearrangement joins TRBV18 to TRBJ2-3, with D possibly TRBD1 on 5 matching bases. CDR1 is KGHSH, CDR2 LQKENI, per germline. V lost 3 bases to trimming and J lost 3 bases, with 10 bases between them. This CDR3 spans 14 amino acids. This chain's CDR3 is CASSPGRDTDTQYF. The CDR3 nucleotides are TGTGCCAGCTCACCGGGCAGGGATACAGATACGCAGTATTTT.

The chain combines TRBV7-2 with TRBJ2-3; 7 bases agree with TRBD2. In germline, CDR1 is SGHTA, CDR2 FQGNSA. This CDR3 has 16 amino acids. V shed 5 bases and J 11 bases; nucleotides not matched to a gene: 19. CDR3 DNA: TGTGCCAGCAGCACGTGGGAAGCGGGGACCAGACGTGAGCAGTATTTT. Encoded protein: CASSTWEAGTRREQYF.

This sequence joins TRBV6-6 and TRBJ1-6; D unclear. The V end was cut by 6 bases, the J end by 7 bases, with 10 bases between. The CDR3 runs to 13 residues. The germline V gene encodes CDR1 MNHNY and CDR2 SVGAGI (reference sequence). As DNA, the CDR3 is TGTGCCAGCAGAGAACAGTTAAATTCACCCCTCCACTTT. It translates to CASREQLNSPLHF.

In its sample, this clone was seen a few times. This chain links TRBV28 with TRBJ2-4, with D maybe TRBD1 (5 bases). The V end was cut by 3 bases, the J end by 1 base, with 10 bases between. Germline V gene lookup returns CDR1 MDHEN and CDR2 SYDVKM. The CDR3 is 15 residues long. DNA for the CDR3: TGTGCCAGCAGTTTGGGGCTGCGGGCCAAAAACATTCAGTACTTC. This sequence encodes CASSLGLRAKNIQYF.

This chain links TRBV5-1 with TRBJ2-6; D is perhaps TRBD1 (5 bases). This CDR3 is 17 amino acids long. Germline CDR1 and CDR2: SGHRS and YFSETQ. The V and J ends lost 4 bases and 4 bases respectively, with 18 bases between them. The CDR3 nucleotides read TGCGCCAGCAGCCCGAGTTCAGGGTCATCGGGGGCCAACGTCCTGACTTTC. As protein: CASSPSSGSSGANVLTF.

The J gene is TRBJ1-4, the V gene TRBV7-9; maybe TRBD1 (5 bases). Trimming took 4 bases from V and 6 from J, leaving 15 bases between them. Germline CDR1 SEHNR, CDR2 FQNEAQ (reference sequence). The CDR3 totals 15 residues. The CDR3 bases are TGTGCCAGCAGCTCCCGTGGCAGGGAGGATGAAAAACTGTTTTTT. This translates into CASSSRGREDEKLFF.

This clone was detected only a few times. V usage is TRBV6-1 and J usage is TRBJ2-5, with 15 bases that match TRBD2. This CDR3 contains 15 residues. Trimming removed 7 bases from V and 5 bases from J; junction bases left unmatched: 5. Germline loops: CDR1 MNHNS, CDR2 SASEGT. CDR3 sequence reads: CASKTGLAGGETQYF. CDR3 nucleotides: TGTGCCAGCAAGACGGGACTAGCGGGAGGCGAGACCCAGTACTTC.

This clone was recorded a few times. The chain combines TRBV6-5 with TRBJ1-2; TRBD1 agrees at 8 bases. Trimming at V came to 8 bases and at J to 4 bases, leaving 6 bases not matched to a gene. Germline lookup yields CDR1 MNHEY and CDR2 SVGAGI. The CDR3 runs to 13 residues. CDR3 coding DNA: TGTGCCAGCCGACAGGGGAAGGGCTATGGCTACACCTTC. Its protein is CASRQGKGYGYTF.

The chain links TRBV7-2 to TRBJ2-6, with a possible D match to TRBD1 (5 bases). Trimming pared 2 bases from V and 0 bases from J, leaving 8 bases between. This CDR3 is built from 16 residues. Germline-derived CDR1 and CDR2 are SGHTA and FQGNSA. The CDR3 sequence: CASSLRGISGANVLTF. As DNA, the CDR3 is TGTGCCAGCAGCTTAAGGGGTATCTCTGGGGCCAACGTCCTGACTTTC.

The V and J genes are TRBV5-1 and TRBJ2-7; 7 bases fit TRBD1. The V gene end was trimmed by 2 bases and the J gene end by 6 bases; junction bases not matched to a gene: 5. This CDR3 contains 13 residues. Germline CDR1 SGHRS, CDR2 YFSETQ. The CDR3 region has the DNA TGCGCCAGCAGCTTCGGGACAGAGTCCGAGCAGTACTTC. It specifies CASSFGTESEQYF.

This chain joins TRBV4-1 and TRBJ2-5; 12 positions match TRBD2. Germline trimming cut 3 bases from V and 2 bases from J; bases unmatched to any gene: 10. The CDR3 consists of 18 residues. Per germline, CDR1 MGHRA and CDR2 YSYEKL. CDR3 protein: CASSQGGLAGKLQETQYF. The CDR3 DNA reads as TGCGCCAGCAGCCAGGGGGGACTAGCGGGTAAGCTACAAGAGACCCAGTACTTC.

This clone has more than one count but fewer than ten. The chain recombines TRBV6-1 with TRBJ2-6, with D possibly TRBD1 on 5 matching bases. Germline-derived CDR1 and CDR2 are MNHNS and SASEGT. The length of the CDR3 is 16 residues. V dropped 2 bases and J dropped 0 bases, with 8 bases sitting between them. This CDR3 is CASSEKGYSGANVLTF. CDR3 bases: TGTGCCAGCAGTGAAAAGGGGTACTCTGGGGCCAACGTCCTGACTTTC.

The CDR3 loop reads CAISEYSAGPNGYTF. CDR3 coding DNA: TGTGCCATCAGTGAATATTCGGCAGGGCCAAATGGCTACACCTTC. The chain employs TRBV10-3 and TRBJ1-2, with D possibly TRBD1 on 5 matching bases. The CDR3 consists of 15 residues. From germline, CDR1 is ENHRY and CDR2 SYGVKD. The ends were cut back, 3 bases at V and 6 bases at J, with 17 bases in the middle.